This T cell receptor (beta chain) comes out of a study of cytomegalovirus exposure and HLA in healthy donors. Across the whole study: A prior study identified approximately 110 million unique TCR beta sequences from about 179 million T cells.

The junction had 17 bases not matched to a gene; V was cut back by 4 bases and J by 3 bases. CDR3 length: 18 amino acids. Germline V gene data show CDR1 as SGHTA and CDR2 as FQGNSA. Notes on this clone: Its antigen is still unknown.

Use of 60 Vbeta and 13 Jbeta primers characterized the PCR. Profiling relied on immunoSEQ multiplex PCR, and the TCRdb table lists in-frame clones only, not all of them. The sample shows about 50,000 clones, and 9% to 15% sits with its ten largest clones. Study-level findings and limits: Later analysis placed DRB1 highest and HLA-C lowest in TCR association rates, which differed by HLA locus.

The sequencing input was PBMCs. The receptor comes from a woman in her sixties in good health and CMV-seropositive. The chain uses TRBV7-2 and TRBJ1-1; 7 bases line up with TRBD1. CDR3 coding DNA: TGTGCCAGCAGCTCCGGGGGGGAACCGGGACAGCAGTACACTGAAGCTTTCTTT. Protein: CASSSGGEPGQQYTEAFF.